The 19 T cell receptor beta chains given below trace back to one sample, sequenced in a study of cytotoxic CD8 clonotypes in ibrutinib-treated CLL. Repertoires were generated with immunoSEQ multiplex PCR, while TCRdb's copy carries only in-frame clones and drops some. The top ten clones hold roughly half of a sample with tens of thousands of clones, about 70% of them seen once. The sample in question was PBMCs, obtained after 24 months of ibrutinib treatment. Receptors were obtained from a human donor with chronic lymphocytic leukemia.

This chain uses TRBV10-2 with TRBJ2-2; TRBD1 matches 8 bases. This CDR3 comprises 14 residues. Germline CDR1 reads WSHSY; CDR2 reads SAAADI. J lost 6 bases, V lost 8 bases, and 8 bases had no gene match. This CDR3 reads CASGRTGRAGELFF. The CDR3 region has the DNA TGCGCCAGCGGAAGGACAGGGCGGGCCGGGGAGCTGTTTTTT.

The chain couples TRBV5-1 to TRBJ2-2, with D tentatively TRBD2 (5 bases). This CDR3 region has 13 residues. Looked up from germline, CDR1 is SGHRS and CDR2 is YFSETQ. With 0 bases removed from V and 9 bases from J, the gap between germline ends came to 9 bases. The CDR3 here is CASSLAEGRELFF. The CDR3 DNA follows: TGCGCCAGCAGCTTGGCCGAGGGCAGGGAGCTGTTTTTT.

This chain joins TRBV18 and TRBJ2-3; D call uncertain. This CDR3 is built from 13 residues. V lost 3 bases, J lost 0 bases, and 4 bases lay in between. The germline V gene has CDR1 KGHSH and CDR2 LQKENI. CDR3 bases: TGTGCCAGCTCACCGAGTAGCACAGATACGCAGTATTTT. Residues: CASSPSSTDTQYF.

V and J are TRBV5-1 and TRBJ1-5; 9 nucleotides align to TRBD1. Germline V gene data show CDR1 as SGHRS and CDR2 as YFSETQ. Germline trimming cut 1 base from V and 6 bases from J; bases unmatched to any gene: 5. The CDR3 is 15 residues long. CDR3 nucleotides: TGCGCCAGCAGCTTGATGGGACAGGGTAGTCAGCCCCAGCATTTT. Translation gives CASSLMGQGSQPQHF. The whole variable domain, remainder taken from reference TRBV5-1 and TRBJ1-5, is KAGVTQTPRYLIKTRGQQVTLSCSPISGHRSVSWYQQTPGQGLQFLFEYFSETQRNKGNFPGRFSGRQFSNSRSEMNVSTLELGDSALYLCASSLMGQGSQPQHFGDGTRLSIL.

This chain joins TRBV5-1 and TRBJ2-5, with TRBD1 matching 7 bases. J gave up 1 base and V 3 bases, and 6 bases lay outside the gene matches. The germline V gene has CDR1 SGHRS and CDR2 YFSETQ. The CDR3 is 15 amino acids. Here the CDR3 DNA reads TGCGCCAGCAGCTCAATTGGGACAGCCCAAGAGACCCAGTACTTC. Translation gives CASSSIGTAQETQYF.

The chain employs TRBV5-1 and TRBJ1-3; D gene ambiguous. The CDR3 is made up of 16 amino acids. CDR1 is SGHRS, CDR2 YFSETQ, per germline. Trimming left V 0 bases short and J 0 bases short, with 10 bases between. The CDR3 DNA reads TGCGCCAGCAGCTTGGCCTTTAGTAGCTCTGGAAACACCATATATTTT. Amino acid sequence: CASSLAFSSSGNTIYF.

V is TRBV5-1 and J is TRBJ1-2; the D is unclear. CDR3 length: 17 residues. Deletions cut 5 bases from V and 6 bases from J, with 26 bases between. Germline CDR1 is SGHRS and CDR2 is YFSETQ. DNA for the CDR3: TGCGCCAGCAGTTCGGTCGGGCATACCTATGGGGTGAATGGCTACACCTTC. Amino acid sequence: CASSSVGHTYGVNGYTF.

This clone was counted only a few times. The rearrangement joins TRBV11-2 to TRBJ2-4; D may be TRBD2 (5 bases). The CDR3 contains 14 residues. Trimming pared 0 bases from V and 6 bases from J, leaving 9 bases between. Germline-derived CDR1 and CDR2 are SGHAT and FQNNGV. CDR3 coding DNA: TGTGCCAGCAGCTTAGATCTGGCGGGAAACATTCAGTACTTC. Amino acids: CASSLDLAGNIQYF. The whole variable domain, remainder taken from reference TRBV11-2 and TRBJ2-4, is EAGVAQSPRYKIIEKRQSVAFWCNPISGHATLYWYQQILGQGPKLLIQFQNNGVVDDSQLPKDRFSAERLKGVDSTLKIQPAKLEDSAVYLCASSLDLAGNIQYFGAGTRLSVL.

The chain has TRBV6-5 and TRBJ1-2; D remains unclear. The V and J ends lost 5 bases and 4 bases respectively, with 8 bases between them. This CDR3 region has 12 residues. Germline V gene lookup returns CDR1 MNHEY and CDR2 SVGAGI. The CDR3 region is CASSQSIYGYTF. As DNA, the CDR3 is TGTGCCAGCAGTCAAAGTATCTATGGCTACACCTTC.

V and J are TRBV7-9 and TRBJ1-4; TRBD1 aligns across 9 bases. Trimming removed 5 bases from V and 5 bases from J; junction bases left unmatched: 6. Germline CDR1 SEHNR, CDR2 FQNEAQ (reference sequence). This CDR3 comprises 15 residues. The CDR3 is CASSKTGTGNEKLFF. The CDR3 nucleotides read TGTGCCAGCAGCAAAACCGGGACAGGGAATGAAAAACTGTTTTTT.

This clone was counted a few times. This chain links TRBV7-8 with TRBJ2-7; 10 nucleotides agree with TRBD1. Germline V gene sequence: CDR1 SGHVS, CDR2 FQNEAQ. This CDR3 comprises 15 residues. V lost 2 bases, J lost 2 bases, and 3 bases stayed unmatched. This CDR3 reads CASSLLGTGAYEQYF. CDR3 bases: TGTGCCAGCAGCTTACTGGGGACAGGGGCCTACGAGCAGTACTTC.

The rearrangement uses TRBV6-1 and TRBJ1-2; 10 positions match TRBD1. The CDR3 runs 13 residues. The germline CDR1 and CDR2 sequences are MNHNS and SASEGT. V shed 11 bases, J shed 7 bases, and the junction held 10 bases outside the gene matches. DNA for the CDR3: TGTGCCCGCCCGGGACAGGGGCAGTGTGGCTACACCTTC. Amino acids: CARPGQGQCGYTF.

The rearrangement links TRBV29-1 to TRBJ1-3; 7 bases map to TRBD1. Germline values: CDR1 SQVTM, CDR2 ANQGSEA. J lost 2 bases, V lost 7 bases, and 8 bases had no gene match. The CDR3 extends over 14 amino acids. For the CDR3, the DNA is TGCAGCGCTTCCATGGGGACAGCTGGAAACACCATATATTTT. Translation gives CSASMGTAGNTIYF.

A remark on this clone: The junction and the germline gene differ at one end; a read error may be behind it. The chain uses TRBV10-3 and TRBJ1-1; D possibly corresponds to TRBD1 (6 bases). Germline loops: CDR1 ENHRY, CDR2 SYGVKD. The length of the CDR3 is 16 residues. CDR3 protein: CASSYSGGTGNTEAFF. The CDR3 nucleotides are TGTGCCAGCAGTTACTCGGGGGGCACGGGGAACACTGAAGCTTTCTTT.

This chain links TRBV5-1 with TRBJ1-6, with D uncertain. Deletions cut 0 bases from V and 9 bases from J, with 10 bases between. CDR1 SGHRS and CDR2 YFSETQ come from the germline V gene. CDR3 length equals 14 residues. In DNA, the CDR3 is TGCGCCAGCAGCTTGGCCGGGTTCGGTTCACCCCTCCACTTT. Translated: CASSLAGFGSPLHF.

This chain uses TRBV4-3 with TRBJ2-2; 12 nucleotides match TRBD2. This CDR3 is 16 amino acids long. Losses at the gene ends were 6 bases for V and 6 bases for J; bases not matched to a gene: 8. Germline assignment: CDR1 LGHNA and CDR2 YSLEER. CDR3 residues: CASRKAASGGAGELFF. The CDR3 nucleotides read TGCGCCAGCAGGAAGGCGGCTAGCGGGGGGGCCGGGGAGCTGTTTTTT.

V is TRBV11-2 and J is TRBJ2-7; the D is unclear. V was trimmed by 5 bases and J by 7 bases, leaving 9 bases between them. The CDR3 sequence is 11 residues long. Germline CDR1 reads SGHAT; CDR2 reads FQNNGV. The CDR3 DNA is TGTGCCAGCAGCCCCTCCTTTGAGCAGTACTTC. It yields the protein CASSPSFEQYF. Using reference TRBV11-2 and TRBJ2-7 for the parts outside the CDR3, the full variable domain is EAGVAQSPRYKIIEKRQSVAFWCNPISGHATLYWYQQILGQGPKLLIQFQNNGVVDDSQLPKDRFSAERLKGVDSTLKIQPAKLEDSAVYLCASSPSFEQYFGPGTRLTVT.

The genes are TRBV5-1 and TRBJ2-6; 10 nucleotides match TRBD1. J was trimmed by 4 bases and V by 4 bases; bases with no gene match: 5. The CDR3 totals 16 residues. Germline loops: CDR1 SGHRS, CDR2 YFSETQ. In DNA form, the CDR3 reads TGCGCCAGCAGCCCAAGACAGGGGGCCGGGGCCAACGTCCTGACTTTC. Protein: CASSPRQGAGANVLTF.

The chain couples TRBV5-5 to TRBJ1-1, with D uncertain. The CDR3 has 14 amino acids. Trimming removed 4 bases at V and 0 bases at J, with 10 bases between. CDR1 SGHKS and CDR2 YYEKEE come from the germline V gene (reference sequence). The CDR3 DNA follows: TGTGCCAGCAGCCTAGGTGAACTGAACACTGAAGCTTTCTTT. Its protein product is CASSLGELNTEAFF.